What follows describes a single TCR beta chain. In its sample, this clonotype was seen many times. No cognate antigen has been identified for it. Within one base of it there is no much larger clone, and no base qualities were kept. Reading from cysteine to phenylalanine, the CDR3 counts 17 amino acids. Only the CDR3 DNA stays, 51 bases, in frame from base 1. The germline V gene provides CDR1 MNHEY and CDR2 SVGEGT. The 39 donors, aged about 6 to 95 years, were systemically healthy Caucasian individuals from Russia. Around 9.7 milliliters of peripheral blood were collected from each donor into EDTA-treated Vacutainer tubes. PBMCs were isolated by Ficoll-Paque density-gradient centrifugation, with at least 6 million obtained per sample. Trizol reagent was used to extract total RNA from the PBMCs, yielding at least 6 micrograms per sample. For every donor, an aliquot of PBMCs went through flow cytometry to measure the percentages of naive CD45RAhigh/CD27high T cells.

This record comes from a study of blood T cells in healthy people across ages (dated by TCRdb to 2013 to 2016). As for the study more broadly: In model experiments, roughly one uniquely barcoded TCR beta cDNA molecule per two T cells was captured by template switching. Age-related changes in TCR beta repertoire diversity were measured in the study by deep sequencing normalized with unique cDNA molecular identifiers. The donors were divided into four age groups: young (average around 16 years), middle-aged (approximately 41), aged (around 67) and long-lived (82). To avoid experimental bias, donors of different ages were distributed randomly across sequencing lanes. Using the same blood draw, the study looked at two additional independent replicas of 1 million unique cDNA reads for two donors, one aged 18 to 30 and the other aged 80 or older. Broad study findings and their caveats: The long-lived group showed more naive CD4+ T cells, fewer expanded clones and increased TCR diversity than the aged group, suggesting age selection. Total diversity estimates from one million sequenced T cells were considered lower bounds and underestimates. There was a strong correlation between observed TCR beta diversity and the percentage of naive T cells measured by flow cytometry. As age increased, observed TCR beta diversity per million T cells dropped in a roughly linear way, and a significant reduction was already evident by age about 40. Because profiling used bulk unsorted PBMCs, naive and antigen-experienced compartments could not be compared conclusively. Donor CMV infection status was unknown, potentially confounding age-related changes in expanded clonotypes.

The method was 5' RACE. Sequencing was performed on an Illumina HiSeq 2500. The second PCR ran for roughly 7 to 12 cycles and used a J-beta primer mix along with a sample-barcoded 5' primer. Each TCR beta cDNA molecule received a unique molecular identifier from a template-switch 5' adaptor carrying 12 random nucleotides. Each sample yielded at least 3 million CDR3-containing paired-end reads. First-strand cDNA synthesis was performed from all RNA using the Mint cDNA synthesis kit, with priming by a TRBC-specific oligonucleotide. Following uracil-DNA glycosylase treatment, a first 18-cycle PCR with universal primers M1SS and BC2_uni_R was performed on all cDNA. The study's processing was this. For normalization, 1 million high-quality reads, each with a distinct molecular identifier, were randomly selected from each sample. Reads with shared molecular identifiers were discarded instead of being binned into consensus sequences. MiTCR, run with a Q25 quality threshold and the strictest error-elimination algorithm, handled CDR3 identification, clonotype clustering and error correction. A nonparametric unseen species model with Euler transformation was used to estimate a lower bound on total TCR beta diversity. TCRdb trimmed the raw reads at Q25, called clones with MiXCR and kept productive beta chains. CDR3 protein duplicates are merged, each entry listing the most common genes and DNA. TCRdb, not the authors, supplied the V and J calls. The sample includes 550,000 to 800,000 distinct CDR3 sequences, with over 20% observed a single time. The ten largest clones capture 3.6% of the sample.

The chain is made from TRBV6-2 or TRBV6-3 and TRBJ2-7, with 15 bases matching TRBD2. The J call is uncertain, as TRBJ2-5 better fits the DNA end. The sequence was collected from a man between 65 and 85 years old in good health. The sample was blood. The DNA sequence follows: TGTGCCAGCAGTTACGGACTAGCGGGAGGGTTTCAAGAGACCCAGTACTTC. This sequence encodes CASSYGLAGGFQETQYF.